These T cell receptor beta chains were read from a single sample in a study of blood T cell repertoires in COVID-19. TCRdb's table, derived via immunoSEQ multiplex PCR, lists solely in-frame clones and lacks some. The data contain 35,000 to 50,000 clones, approximately 88% of them singletons. Sequenced sample: peripheral blood. Source of these receptors: a man aged 55 to 70 with active COVID-19. Both conserved end residues are part of each CDR3. The D gene is left open where the match is weak. Clone size is not always given. Where it is, it says once, few, many or a class for expanded clones.

TRBV28	.	.	TRBJ2-2	CASHISGTNTGELFF	TGTGCCAGCCATATATCCGGGACGAACACCGGGGAGCTGTTTTTT
TRBV28	.	.	TRBJ1-6	CASSLDSHGNSPLHF	TGTGCCAGCAGCCTCGACAGCCATGGGAATTCACCCCTCCACTTT
TRBV11-3	TRBD2	.	TRBJ2-1	CASSPGLAGVNEQFF	TGTGCCAGCAGCCCGGGACTAGCGGGAGTCAATGAGCAGTTCTTC
TRBV2	.	.	TRBJ2-1	CASSAGRKYNEQFF	TGTGCCAGCAGTGCCGGCAGGAAATACAATGAGCAGTTCTTC
TRBV9	.	.	TRBJ2-2	CASSPAGHSNTGELFF	TGTGCCAGCAGCCCGGCCGGACACTCGAACACCGGGGAGCTGTTTTTT
TRBV28	.	once	TRBJ2-1	CASSYARAGHYNEQFF	TGTGCCAGCAGTTATGCCAGAGCGGGACATTACAATGAGCAGTTCTTC
TRBV6-6	TRBD1	.	TRBJ1-3	CASTQDRAFSGNTIYF	TGTGCCAGCACCCAAGACAGGGCCTTCTCTGGAAACACCATATATTTT
TRBV5-6	TRBD2	.	TRBJ2-5	CASSPRTSGRAYQETQYF	TGTGCCAGCAGCCCACGGACTAGCGGGAGGGCCTATCAGGAGACCCAGTACTTC
TRBV5-1	.	.	TRBJ1-1	CASSLGGGMNTEAFF	TGCGCCAGCAGCTTGGGGGGCGGGATGAACACTGAAGCTTTCTTT
TRBV5-6	TRBD1	.	TRBJ1-1	CASNFGTGSIGTEAFF	TGTGCCAGCAATTTCGGGACAGGGTCCATCGGGACTGAAGCTTTCTTT
TRBV9	TRBD2	.	TRBJ2-1	CASSLGTSGSYNEQFF	TGTGCCAGCAGCCTCGGGACTAGCGGGAGTTACAATGAGCAGTTCTTC
TRBV4-1	TRBD1	.	TRBJ2-7	CASSQEFGTGRYEQYF	TGCGCCAGCAGCCAAGAATTCGGGACAGGGAGATACGAGCAGTACTTC
TRBV24-1	TRBD1	few	TRBJ2-2	CATGDPGQGTGELFF	TGTGCCACCGGAGACCCGGGACAGGGCACCGGGGAGCTGTTTTTT
TRBV5-6	.	.	TRBJ2-1	CASSLYGIGSSYNEQFF	TGTGCCAGCAGCTTGTATGGTATTGGGAGCTCCTACAATGAGCAGTTCTTC
TRBV3-1/TRBV3-2	.	.	TRBJ1-1	CASSPRQNTEAFF	TGTGCCAGCAGTCCCCGACAGAACACTGAAGCTTTCTTT
TRBV25-1	TRBD1	.	TRBJ1-6	CASRRRQGNSPLHF	TGTGCCAGCCGCCGCAGACAGGGGAATTCACCCCTCCACTTT
TRBV9	.	.	TRBJ1-3	CASRTDGNTIYF	TGTGCCAGCAGGACAGATGGAAACACCATATATTTT
TRBV7-9	.	.	TRBJ1-1	CASSRRGGTGMNTEAFF	TGTGCCAGCAGCCGCCGAGGGGGTACCGGCATGAACACTGAAGCTTTCTTT
TRBV19	.	.	TRBJ1-5	CASSIAARPQHF	TGTGCCAGTAGTATTGCCGCGCGGCCCCAGCATTTT
TRBV5-1	TRBD2	.	TRBJ2-3	CASSGGEVTDTQYF	TGCGCCAGCAGTGGGGGGGAGGTTACCGATACGCAGTATTTT
TRBV6-2/TRBV6-3	TRBD2	few	TRBJ2-2	CASSYGASGFTGELFF	TGTGCCAGCAGTTACGGAGCTAGCGGGTTCACCGGGGAGCTGTTTTTT